A single sample is the source of the 22 T cell receptor beta chains below, sequenced in a study of OX40 agonist ivuxolimab in advanced cancers. Here immunoSEQ multiplex PCR was the method, and the copy in TCRdb shows in-frame clones only, minus some. The sample lists more than 40,000 clones, just over 85% occurring once. The source material was CD4+ or CD8+ T cells sorted from blood, sampled in a trial of the OX40 agonist ivuxolimab. Every receptor here comes from an adult with an advanced solid tumor such as melanoma, head and neck, liver or kidney cancer.

The chain recombines TRBV6-5 with TRBJ1-2; 10 bases are a match to TRBD1. The CDR3 contains 14 residues. V lost 5 bases to trimming and J lost 3 bases; unmatched junction nucleotides: 3. Germline V gives CDR1 MNHEY, CDR2 SVGAGI. CDR3 sequence: CASSRDRGDYGYTF. For the CDR3, the DNA is TGTGCCAGCAGTAGGGACAGGGGCGACTATGGCTACACCTTC.

The chain has TRBV6-5 and TRBJ2-4, with 7 bases identical to TRBD1. J gave up 7 bases and V 4 bases, and 13 bases lay outside the gene matches. The CDR3 consists of 16 residues. Germline CDR1 is MNHEY and CDR2 is SVGAGI. CDR3 residues: CASSSPRQGERNIQYF. The CDR3 DNA follows: TGTGCCAGCAGTTCACCCCGACAGGGAGAGCGGAACATTCAGTACTTC.

By proportion, this clone is medium-sized. The chain joins TRBV18 to TRBJ2-3; 13 bases are shared with TRBD2. This CDR3 contains 15 residues. Looked up from germline, CDR1 is KGHSH and CDR2 is LQKENI. Losses at the gene ends were 5 bases for V and 6 bases for J; bases not matched to a gene: 5. CDR3 loop: CASSSGLAGVDTQYF. CDR3 sequence (DNA): TGTGCCAGCTCATCCGGACTAGCGGGAGTTGATACGCAGTATTTT.

This clone has just one count. The chain combines TRBV9 with TRBJ2-2, with TRBD1 matching over 9 bases. Germline V gene data show CDR1 as SGDLS and CDR2 as YYNGEE. Trimming took 4 bases from V and 5 from J; bases not matched to a gene: 6. The CDR3 contains 15 residues. For the CDR3, the DNA is TGTGCCAGCAGCCCGCGGACAGGGGTTACCGGGGAGCTGTTTTTT. This encodes CASSPRTGVTGELFF.

The chain employs TRBV5-1 and TRBJ2-7, with D hard to call. In germline, CDR1 is SGHRS, CDR2 YFSETQ. V was clipped by 1 base and J by 0 bases, with 14 bases between them. The CDR3 has 16 amino acids. CDR3 region: CASSLFAGDSSYEQYF. Written as DNA, the CDR3 is TGCGCCAGCAGCTTGTTCGCAGGCGATTCCTCCTACGAGCAGTACTTC.

This clone has a single count. The rearrangement uses TRBV5-1 and TRBJ2-2; 14 bases fit TRBD2. With 4 bases clipped from V and 5 bases from J, the junction kept 4 bases outside the gene matches. From germline, CDR1 is SGHRS and CDR2 YFSETQ. The length of the CDR3 is 16 residues. The CDR3 region has the DNA TGCGCCAGCAGCATAGGGACTAGCGGGAGTACCGGGGAGCTGTTTTTT. As protein: CASSIGTSGSTGELFF. Drawing the rest from reference TRBV5-1 and TRBJ2-2, the complete variable domain is KAGVTQTPRYLIKTRGQQVTLSCSPISGHRSVSWYQQTPGQGLQFLFEYFSETQRNKGNFPGRFSGRQFSNSRSEMNVSTLELGDSALYLCASSIGTSGSTGELFFGEGSRLTVL.

The chain is built from TRBV5-5 and TRBJ1-1, with a weak D call TRBD1 (5 bases). V gave up 2 bases and J gave up 7 bases, with 15 bases separating them. Germline V CDR1 and CDR2: SGHKS, YYEKEE (reference sequence). There are 14 residues in the CDR3. In DNA form, the CDR3 reads TGTGCCAGCAGCTTCCTGGGGGAGCTGGTTGAAGCTTTCTTT. Translating gives CASSFLGELVEAFF. Looking up the rest from reference TRBV5-5 and TRBJ1-1 gives the full variable domain: DAGVTQSPTHLIKTRGQQVTLRCSPISGHKSVSWYQQVLGQGPQFIFQYYEKEERGRGNFPDRFSARQFPNYSSELNVNALLLGDSALYLCASSFLGELVEAFFGQGTRLTVV.

The CDR3 loop reads CASGLVLGSSGNTIYF. CDR3 DNA sequence: TGTGCTAGTGGTTTGGTACTCGGCAGCTCTGGAAACACCATATATTTT. The V gene is TRBV12-5, the J gene TRBJ1-3; D is unclear. The V end lost 0 bases, the J end lost 0 bases, and 9 bases lay between the germline ends. This CDR3 has 16 residues. Germline lookup yields CDR1 LGHNT and CDR2 FRNRAP.

The rearrangement uses TRBV2 and TRBJ1-1; D uncertain. The CDR3 has 12 residues. Per the germline V gene, CDR1 is SNHLY and CDR2 is FYNNEI. Trimming pared 4 bases from V and 3 bases from J, leaving 6 bases between. The CDR3 bases are TGTGCCAGCAGTGTTCAGGACACTGAAGCTTTCTTT. Translated: CASSVQDTEAFF. Variable domain in full (rest from reference TRBV2 and TRBJ1-1): EPEVTQTPSHQVTQMGQEVILRCVPISNHLYFYWYRQILGQKVEFLVSFYNNEISEKSEIFDDQFSVERPDGSNFTLKIRSTKLEDSAMYFCASSVQDTEAFFGQGTRLTVV.

The rearrangement uses TRBV11-3 and TRBJ2-1; D may be TRBD1 or TRBD2 (5 bases each). Trimming removed 4 bases from V and 1 base from J, with 14 bases in between. Looked up from germline, CDR1 is SGHNT and CDR2 is YENEEA. CDR3 length: 16 amino acids. In DNA, the CDR3 is TGTGCCAGCAGCTCCGGGACCATCCTTTCCTACAATGAGCAGTTCTTC. Encoded protein: CASSSGTILSYNEQFF. Drawing the rest from reference TRBV11-3 and TRBJ2-1, the complete variable domain is EAGVVQSPRYKIIEKKQPVAFWCNPISGHNTLYWYLQNLGQGPELLIRYENEEAVDDSQLPKDRFSAERLKGVDSTLKIQPAELGDSAVYLCASSSGTILSYNEQFFGPGTRLTVL.

This clone was found a few times. The same CDR3 can be traced to other DNA sequences in this sample. The V gene is TRBV4-3, the J gene TRBJ2-1; 10 bases map to TRBD2. Germline-derived CDR1 and CDR2 are LGHNA and YSLEER. CDR3 size: 16 residues. The junction had 2 bases not matched to a gene; V was cut back by 3 bases and J by 0 bases. CDR3 sequence (DNA): TGCGCCAGCAGCCACAGACTAGCGGGCTCCTACAATGAGCAGTTCTTC. It translates to CASSHRLAGSYNEQFF.

CDR3 sequence reads: CSNELYGYTF. CDR3 nucleotides: TGCAGCAATGAACTCTATGGCTACACCTTC. This chain uses TRBV29-1 with TRBJ1-2; unclear D gene. Looked up from germline, CDR1 is SQVTM and CDR2 is ANQGSEA. The CDR3 runs to 10 residues. V was cut by 8 bases and J by 4 bases, with 8 bases left in between.

The rearrangement links TRBV29-1 to TRBJ1-1; weak D call: TRBD1 (5 bases). The CDR3 is 13 amino acids. The germline CDR1 and CDR2 sequences are SQVTM and ANQGSEA. The germline V and J ends were trimmed by 6 bases and 0 bases, with 11 bases remaining between them. DNA for the CDR3: TGCAGCGTAAGCTGGGGCATGAACACTGAAGCTTTCTTT. Translated, it gives CSVSWGMNTEAFF.

This chain links TRBV7-9 with TRBJ2-7, with D possibly matching TRBD2 (5 bases). Germline assignment: CDR1 SEHNR and CDR2 FQNEAQ (reference sequence). The CDR3 is made up of 15 amino acids. V was cut by 2 bases and J by 0 bases, with 11 bases left in between. The DNA of the CDR3 is TGTGCCAGCAGCTTATCCCCGGGAAGCTCCTACGAGCAGTACTTC. The encoded protein is CASSLSPGSSYEQYF.

The chain joins TRBV6-1 to TRBJ1-1, with D maybe TRBD1 (6 bases). The CDR3 runs to 15 residues. Germline values: CDR1 MNHNS, CDR2 SASEGT. V was clipped by 3 bases and J by 4 bases, with 15 bases between them. Written as DNA, the CDR3 is TGTGCCAGCAGTGAGGGAAACAGGGTTGGCACTGAAGCTTTCTTT. It specifies CASSEGNRVGTEAFF.

The sample holds a few counts of this clone. The CDR3 sequence is CASSPVQGSTYEQYF. CDR3 in DNA: TGTGCCAGCAGCCCGGTACAGGGGTCGACCTACGAGCAGTACTTC. The J gene is TRBJ2-7, the V gene TRBV7-6, with 7 bases identical to TRBD1. Looked up from germline, CDR1 is SGHVS and CDR2 is FNYEAQ. With V trimmed by 5 bases and J by 2 bases, 9 bases remained unmatched. The CDR3 runs to 15 residues.

The J gene is TRBJ2-7, the V gene TRBV6-6; D possibly corresponds to TRBD2 (5 bases). Germline CDR1 and CDR2: MNHNY and SVGAGI (reference sequence). The CDR3 contains 12 residues. Trimming pared 8 bases from V and 1 base from J, leaving 9 bases between. The DNA for the CDR3 is TGTGCCAGCGAAGGAGGTTCCTACGAGCAGTACTTC. Residues: CASEGGSYEQYF.

This clone was counted only a few times. This chain uses TRBV29-1 with TRBJ1-2; tentatively, D is TRBD1 (6 bases). Germline V CDR1 and CDR2: SQVTM, ANQGSEA. The V and J ends lost 6 bases and 1 base respectively, with 9 bases between them. CDR3 size: 12 residues. The CDR3 is CSVAQGNYGYTF. The CDR3 DNA sequence: TGCAGCGTGGCACAGGGTAACTATGGCTACACCTTC.

J is TRBJ2-1 and V is TRBV10-1; a weak D match, TRBD2 (5 bases). V was cut by 6 bases and J by 8 bases, with 20 bases left in between. The CDR3 covers 15 residues. The germline V gene encodes CDR1 WNHNN and CDR2 SYGVQD (reference sequence). The CDR3 region has the DNA TGCGCCAGCAGCGACGAAGGCCGCTTGAGGGATGAGCAGTTCTTC. It codes for CASSDEGRLRDEQFF.

The chain combines TRBV6-1 with TRBJ2-7, with no clear D. This CDR3 comprises 13 residues. Trimming removed 10 bases from V and 0 bases from J, with 13 bases in between. Germline lookup yields CDR1 MNHNS and CDR2 SASEGT. The CDR3 DNA follows: TGTGCCATATTTGGGTCGCCCTCCTACGAGCAGTACTTC. This encodes CAIFGSPSYEQYF.

V is TRBV9 and J is TRBJ2-1; 14 bases match TRBD2. This CDR3 comprises 18 residues. Germline V gives CDR1 SGDLS, CDR2 YYNGEE. V was pared by 2 bases and J by 4 bases, with 8 bases of the junction left unmatched. CDR3 region: CASSVLSGTSGGYNEQFF. CDR3 bases: TGTGCCAGCAGCGTTCTGTCCGGGACTAGCGGGGGTTACAATGAGCAGTTCTTC.

This clone came up a few times. This chain connects TRBV19 to TRBJ2-2, with 7 bases fitting TRBD2. CDR1 and CDR2 (germline): LNHDA, SQIVND (reference sequence). V shed 0 bases, J shed 1 base, and the junction held 17 bases outside the gene matches. There are 21 residues in the CDR3. The DNA for the CDR3 is TGTGCCAGTAGTATAGATCCCCCAGGGCGGGGGAGCGTTATGAACACCGGGGAGCTGTTTTTT. This codes for CASSIDPPGRGSVMNTGELFF.